Below are 9 T cell receptor beta chains sequenced from a single sample in a study of blood T cell repertoires in COVID-19. Assay used: immunoSEQ multiplex PCR; TCRdb lists only in-frame clones, some missing. In the table there are about 140,000 clones, approximately 85% of which are singletons. Sequenced: peripheral blood. The receptors shown here come from a man aged 50 to 59 with acute or convalescent COVID-19.

The J gene is TRBJ2-7, the V gene TRBV28, with D perhaps matching TRBD2 (6 bases). With 6 bases removed from V and 6 bases from J, the gap between germline ends came to 15 bases. The CDR3 has 13 residues. Germline-derived CDR1 and CDR2 are MDHEN and SYDVKM. CDR3 in DNA: TGTGCCAGCAGACCCGGACCCGGGGGCGAGCAGTACTTC. Translating gives CASRPGPGGEQYF.

The chain carries TRBV10-3 and TRBJ1-4; 8 positions match TRBD1. V shed 2 bases and J 6 bases; nucleotides not matched to a gene: 8. This CDR3 has 16 residues. Germline-derived CDR1 and CDR2 are ENHRY and SYGVKD. This chain's CDR3 is CAISEGRGRRDEKLFF. DNA of the CDR3: TGTGCCATCAGTGAGGGCAGGGGGCGCCGGGATGAAAAACTGTTTTTT.

The chain links TRBV7-9 to TRBJ2-7; 7 bases align to TRBD2. Germline V CDR1 and CDR2: SEHNR, FQNEAQ (reference sequence). J gave up 12 bases and V 0 bases, and 5 bases lay outside the gene matches. This CDR3 spans 12 amino acids. CDR3 in amino acids: CASSLAGGVGYF. Here the CDR3 DNA reads TGTGCCAGCAGCTTAGCGGGAGGGGTGGGGTACTTC. The variable domain in full, completed from reference TRBV7-9 and TRBJ2-7, reads DTGVSQNPRHKITKRGQNVTFRCDPISEHNRLYWYRQTLGQGPEFLTYFQNEAQLEKSRLLSDRFSAERPKGSFSTLEIQRTEQGDSAMYLCASSLAGGVGYFGPGTRLTVT.

The rearrangement uses TRBV27 and TRBJ1-1, with 8 bases lining up with TRBD1. CDR1 and CDR2 from the germline V gene are MNHEY and SMNVEV (reference sequence). J gave up 0 bases and V 8 bases, and 8 bases lay outside the gene matches. The CDR3 contains 15 residues. The CDR3 here is CASRGQGGMNTEAFF. The CDR3 DNA reads TGTGCCAGCCGCGGACAGGGAGGAATGAACACTGAAGCTTTCTTT.

CDR3 nucleotides: TGTGCCAGCAAAATAGAAGAGACCCAGTACTTC. Protein sequence: CASKIEETQYF. The chain links TRBV2 to TRBJ2-5; D not resolved. CDR1 SNHLY and CDR2 FYNNEI come from the germline V gene. V lost 7 bases, J lost 3 bases, and 6 bases lay in between. The CDR3 runs 11 residues.

This chain connects TRBV7-9 to TRBJ2-1; TRBD2 matches at 10 bases. This CDR3 comprises 14 residues. V dropped 5 bases and J dropped 6; count of bases not matched to a gene: 4. CDR1 is SEHNR and CDR2 is FQNEAQ in the germline V gene (reference sequence). The CDR3 here is CASSRLAGLNEQFF. The CDR3 DNA reads TGTGCCAGCAGCCGACTAGCGGGCCTCAATGAGCAGTTCTTC.

The chain employs TRBV27 and TRBJ1-1; TRBD1 agrees at 8 bases. Per the germline V gene, CDR1 is MNHEY and CDR2 is SMNVEV (reference sequence). The CDR3 is made up of 16 amino acids. The V gene end was trimmed by 4 bases and the J gene end by 0 bases; junction bases not matched to a gene: 7. The DNA for the CDR3 is TGTGCCAGCAGTTCCTGGACAGGGACGGTGAACACTGAAGCTTTCTTT. It codes for CASSSWTGTVNTEAFF.

This clone was seen a handful of times. The chain has TRBV7-2 and TRBJ2-1; TRBD2 aligns across 10 bases. Trimming removed 2 bases from V and 1 base from J; junction bases left unmatched: 11. This CDR3 has 19 residues. CDR1 and CDR2 (germline): SGHTA, FQGNSA. The CDR3 bases are TGTGCCAGCAGCTTAAGTCCGTATACTAGCGGGAAGTCCTACAATGAGCAGTTCTTC. Its translation: CASSLSPYTSGKSYNEQFF.

This sequence joins TRBV7-9 and TRBJ2-3; 10 nucleotides align to TRBD2. With 5 bases clipped from V and 0 bases from J, the junction kept 11 bases outside the gene matches. Germline V gene lookup returns CDR1 SEHNR and CDR2 FQNEAQ (reference sequence). CDR3 size: 18 residues. CDR3: CASSKNRLAGPSTDTQYF. Written as DNA, the CDR3 is TGTGCCAGCAGCAAGAACCGACTAGCGGGTCCTAGCACAGATACGCAGTATTTT.